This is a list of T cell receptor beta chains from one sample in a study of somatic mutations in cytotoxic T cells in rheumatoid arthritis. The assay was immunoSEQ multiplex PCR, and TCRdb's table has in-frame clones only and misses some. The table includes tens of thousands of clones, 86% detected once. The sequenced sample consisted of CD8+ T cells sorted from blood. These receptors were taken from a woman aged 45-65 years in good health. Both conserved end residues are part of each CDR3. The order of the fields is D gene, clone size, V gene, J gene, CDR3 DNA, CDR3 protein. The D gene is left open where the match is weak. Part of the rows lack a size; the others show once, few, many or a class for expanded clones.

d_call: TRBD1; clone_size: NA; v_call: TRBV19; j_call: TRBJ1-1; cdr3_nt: TGTGCCAGTAGTATAACGACAGGGAAGAACACTGAAGCTTTCTTT; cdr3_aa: CASSITTGKNTEAFF
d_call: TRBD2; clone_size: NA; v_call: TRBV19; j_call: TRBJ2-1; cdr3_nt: TGTGCCAGTAGTACTAGCGGGCTACGGAATGAGCAGTTCTTC; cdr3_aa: CASSTSGLRNEQFF
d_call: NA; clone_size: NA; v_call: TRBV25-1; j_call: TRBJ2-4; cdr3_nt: TGTGCCAGCAGTGAATGGGACGGAGCCAAAAACATTCAGTACTTC; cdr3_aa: CASSEWDGAKNIQYF
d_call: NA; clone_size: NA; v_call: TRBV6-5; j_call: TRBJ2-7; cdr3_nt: TGTGCCAGCAGTTCATGGACAGATTGGGGTTACGAGCAGTACTTC; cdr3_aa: CASSSWTDWGYEQYF
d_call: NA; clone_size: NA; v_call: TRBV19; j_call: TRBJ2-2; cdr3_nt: TGTGCCAGTAGTATAGGCCCCGGGACACATAGGGAGCTGTTTTTT; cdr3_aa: CASSIGPGTHRELFF
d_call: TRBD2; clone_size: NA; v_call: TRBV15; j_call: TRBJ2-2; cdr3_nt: TGTGCCACCAGCACGGGACTAGCGGGGACTCTTACCGGGGAGCTGTTTTTT; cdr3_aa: CATSTGLAGTLTGELFF
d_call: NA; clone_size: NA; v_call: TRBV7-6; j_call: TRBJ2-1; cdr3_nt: TGTGCCAGCAGCCCAGAAGCCCAGGCGAGCTCCTACAATGAGCAGTTCTTC; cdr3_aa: CASSPEAQASSYNEQFF
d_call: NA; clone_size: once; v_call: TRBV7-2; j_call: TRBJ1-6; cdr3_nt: TGTGCCAGCAGCCCACTAGGTTATAATTCACCCCTCCACTTT; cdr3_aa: CASSPLGYNSPLHF
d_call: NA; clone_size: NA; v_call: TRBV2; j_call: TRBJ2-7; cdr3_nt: TGTGCCAGCAACTCGAACAGGAACGGTTGGTACGAGCAGTACTTC; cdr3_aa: CASNSNRNGWYEQYF
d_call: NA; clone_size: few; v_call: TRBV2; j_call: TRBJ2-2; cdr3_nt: TGTGCCAGCAGGACGTCCCAATGGGTCACCGGGGAGCTGTTTTTT; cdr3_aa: CASRTSQWVTGELFF
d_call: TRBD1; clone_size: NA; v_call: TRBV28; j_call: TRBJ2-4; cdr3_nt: TGTGCCAGCAGCCTAAGAAACAGGGGGGACATTCAGTACTTC; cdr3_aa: CASSLRNRGDIQYF
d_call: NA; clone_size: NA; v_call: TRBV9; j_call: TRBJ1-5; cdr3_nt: TGTGCCAGCAGCGTGGGCTCAAATCAGCCCCAGCATTTT; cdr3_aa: CASSVGSNQPQHF
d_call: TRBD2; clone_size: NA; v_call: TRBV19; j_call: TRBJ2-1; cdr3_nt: TGTGCCAGTATCCTGGGACTAGGGAGGGGACCCTACAATGAGCAGTTCTTC; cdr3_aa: CASILGLGRGPYNEQFF
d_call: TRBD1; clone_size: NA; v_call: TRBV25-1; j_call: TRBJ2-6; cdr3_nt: TGTGCCAGCAGCCGGGACAGGGTCTCTCCCTCTGGGGCCAACGTCCTGACTTTC; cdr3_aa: CASSRDRVSPSGANVLTF
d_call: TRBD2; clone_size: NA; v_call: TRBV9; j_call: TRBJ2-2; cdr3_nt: TGTGCCAGCAGCCTGAGCGGGGGAAAGAACACCGGGGAGCTGTTTTTT; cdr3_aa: CASSLSGGKNTGELFF
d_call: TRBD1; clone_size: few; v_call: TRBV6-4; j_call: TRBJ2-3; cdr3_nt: TGTGCCAGCAGTGAAACAGGGGGATCGGGCACAGATACGCAGTATTTT; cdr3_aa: CASSETGGSGTDTQYF
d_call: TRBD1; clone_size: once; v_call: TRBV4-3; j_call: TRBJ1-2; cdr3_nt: TGCGCCAGCAGCCAAGATTTGGGGACAGGCGGGGATGGCTACACCTTC; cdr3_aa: CASSQDLGTGGDGYTF
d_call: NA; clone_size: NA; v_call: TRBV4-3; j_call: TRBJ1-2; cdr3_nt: TGCGCCAGCAGCCAAGATTGGGGGCCCCTCAACTATGGCTACACCTTC; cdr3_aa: CASSQDWGPLNYGYTF
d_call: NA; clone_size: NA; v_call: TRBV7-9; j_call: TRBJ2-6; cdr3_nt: TGTGCCAGCAGCCTCCCCGGGCGCACTGGGGCCAACGTCCTGACTTTC; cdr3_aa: CASSLPGRTGANVLTF
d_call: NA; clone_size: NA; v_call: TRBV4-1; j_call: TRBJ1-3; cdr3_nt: TGCGCCAGCAGAGGGGGGACTGGAAACACCATATATTTT; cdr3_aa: CASRGGTGNTIYF
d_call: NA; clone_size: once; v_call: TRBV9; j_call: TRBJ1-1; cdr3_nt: TGTGCCAGCAGCGTAGTGGGGGGAGGTGACACTGAAGCTTTCTTT; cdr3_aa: CASSVVGGGDTEAFF
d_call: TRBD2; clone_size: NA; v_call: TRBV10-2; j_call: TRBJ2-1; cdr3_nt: TGCGCCAGCAGTCCCTTACTAGCGGGGGGGCCTGGTGAGCAGTTCTTC; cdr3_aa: CASSPLLAGGPGEQFF